A single sample is the source of the 23 T cell receptor beta chains below, sequenced in a study of cytomegalovirus exposure and HLA in healthy donors. PCR amplification relied on 60 Vbeta primers (plus 13 Jbeta primers). Repertoires were generated with immunoSEQ multiplex PCR, while TCRdb's copy carries only in-frame clones and drops some. Among 100,000 to 150,000 clones listed, about 80% were seen once. Sequenced sample: PBMCs. The receptors here all came from a woman aged 50 to 65 in good health and CMV-seropositive.

The V and J genes are TRBV6-1 and TRBJ2-7; 10 positions agree with TRBD2. Per germline, CDR1 MNHNS and CDR2 SASEGT. The CDR3 has 14 residues. V lost 6 bases and J lost 2; bases outside the gene matches: 4. The CDR3 region is CASSSGGGPYEQYF. In DNA form, the CDR3 reads TGTGCCAGCAGCAGCGGGGGGGGTCCCTACGAGCAGTACTTC.

The chain has TRBV19 and TRBJ1-2; 8 bases map to TRBD1. Looked up from germline, CDR1 is LNHDA and CDR2 is SQIVND (reference sequence). The CDR3 covers 17 residues. The V gene end was trimmed by 3 bases and the J gene end by 0 bases; junction bases not matched to a gene: 9. CDR3 in amino acids: CASSIIGRGHSNYGYTF. In DNA, the CDR3 is TGTGCCAGTAGTATTATCGGCAGGGGGCATTCTAACTATGGCTACACCTTC.

The chain employs TRBV4-3 and TRBJ2-7; 8 bases align to TRBD2. With V trimmed by 3 bases and J by 6 bases, 13 bases remained unmatched. The CDR3 sequence is 16 residues long. CDR1 and CDR2 from the germline V gene are LGHNA and YSLEER. The CDR3 DNA reads as TGCGCCAGCAGCCACGAGTTTGGACTAGCCTTCCGCGAGCAGTACTTC. Translation: CASSHEFGLAFREQYF.

The sample holds one count of this clone. This chain joins TRBV5-1 and TRBJ1-5, with no clear D. The CDR3 sequence is 14 residues long. Deletions cut 2 bases from V and 1 base from J, with 7 bases between. The germline CDR1 and CDR2 sequences are SGHRS and YFSETQ. The CDR3 protein is CASSFFPSNQPQHF. Here the CDR3 DNA reads TGCGCCAGCAGCTTTTTCCCGAGCAATCAGCCCCAGCATTTT.

This rearrangement joins TRBV9 to TRBJ2-7; TRBD1 aligns across 8 bases. Looked up from germline, CDR1 is SGDLS and CDR2 is YYNGEE. V shed 0 bases and J 6 bases; nucleotides not matched to a gene: 2. The CDR3 contains 13 residues. CDR3 DNA sequence: TGTGCCAGCAGCGTAGGAGGGACAGGCGAGCAGTACTTC. Its protein is CASSVGGTGEQYF.

Turning to this clone: Compared with germline, one end of the junction differs, possibly owing to a read error. This chain joins TRBV20-1 and TRBJ1-5, with D unclear. Germline assignment: CDR1 DFQATT and CDR2 SNEGSKA (reference sequence). The CDR3 extends over 10 amino acids. CDR3 in DNA: TGCAGTGCTAGGCTTCAGGCCCAGCATTTT. Translating gives CSARLQAQHF.

This clone was counted once. The chain uses TRBV7-2 and TRBJ2-5; 7 bases line up with TRBD2. V dropped 5 bases and J dropped 1; count of bases not matched to a gene: 10. This CDR3 has 16 residues. Per the germline V gene, CDR1 is SGHTA and CDR2 is FQGNSA. For the CDR3, the DNA is TGTGCCAGCAGCAGGTGGGGAGCGGGAACCCAAGAGACCCAGTACTTC. Its protein is CASSRWGAGTQETQYF.

This clone came up once. CDR3 region: CASSSGLPETQYF. The DNA of the CDR3 is TGCGCCAGCAGCTCCGGACTACCAGAGACCCAGTACTTC. This chain connects TRBV5-1 to TRBJ2-5, with TRBD2 as a possible D gene (6 bases). The CDR3 is 13 amino acids. Deletions cut 3 bases from V and 4 bases from J, with 10 bases between. Germline CDR1 SGHRS, CDR2 YFSETQ.

The gene calls are TRBV2 and TRBJ2-1, with D tentatively TRBD2 (5 bases). The V and J ends lost 8 bases and 10 bases respectively, with 21 bases between them. Germline lookup yields CDR1 SNHLY and CDR2 FYNNEI. The CDR3 runs to 14 residues. The DNA of the CDR3 is TGTGCCAGCGACAATGGGAACGGGGTCGAAGAGCAGTTCTTC. This sequence encodes CASDNGNGVEEQFF.

This clone has more than one count but fewer than ten. The chain joins TRBV30 to TRBJ1-2; D remains ambiguous. This CDR3 comprises 12 residues. V lost 2 bases and J 6 bases, leaving 10 bases between the germline ends. Germline-derived CDR1 and CDR2 are GTSNPN and SVGIG (reference sequence). The DNA of the CDR3 is TGTGCCTGGAGTTCCGGGTTGGATGGCTACACCTTC. It translates to CAWSSGLDGYTF.

The gene calls are TRBV6-1 and TRBJ2-5; 7 nucleotides line up with TRBD2. J was trimmed by 5 bases and V by 7 bases; bases with no gene match: 10. The CDR3 runs 14 residues. Germline values: CDR1 MNHNS, CDR2 SASEGT. The CDR3 sequence: CASTPGRAGETQYF. CDR3 nucleotide sequence: TGTGCCAGCACTCCAGGGAGGGCAGGGGAGACCCAGTACTTC.

V usage is TRBV4-2 and J usage is TRBJ2-1, with TRBD2 identical over 9 bases. From germline, CDR1 is LGHNA and CDR2 YNFKEQ. Losses at the gene ends were 8 bases for V and 5 bases for J; bases not matched to a gene: 10. The CDR3 covers 15 residues. CDR3 in amino acids: CASQRRRGGDNEQFF. CDR3 bases: TGTGCCAGCCAAAGAAGGCGGGGGGGGGACAATGAGCAGTTCTTC.

This clone came up once. The V gene is TRBV5-1, the J gene TRBJ2-2, with 14 bases that match TRBD2. V shed 4 bases and J 1 base; nucleotides not matched to a gene: 9. This CDR3 region has 19 residues. The germline V gene has CDR1 SGHRS and CDR2 YFSETQ. The DNA of the CDR3 is TGCGCCAGCAGCGGGGGACTAGCGGGAGCCTTTGGGAACACCGGGGAGCTGTTTTTT. Protein product: CASSGGLAGAFGNTGELFF.

Only one count was recorded for this clone. The J gene is TRBJ1-2, the V gene TRBV9; TRBD1 might be the D (6 bases). Germline-derived CDR1 and CDR2 are SGDLS and YYNGEE. Trimming took off 3 bases at V and 4 bases at J, with 19 bases between the two ends. This CDR3 region has 16 residues. CDR3 region: CASSDSGTPSIYGYTF. CDR3 nucleotide sequence: TGTGCCAGCAGCGACTCCGGGACACCAAGCATCTATGGCTACACCTTC.

The chain uses TRBV14 and TRBJ2-1; TRBD1 matches at 7 bases. Germline V gives CDR1 SGHDN, CDR2 FVKESK. Trimming cost V 3 bases and J 8 bases; bases outside gene matches: 13. CDR3 length: 16 residues. CDR3 DNA sequence: TGTGCCAGCAGCCATCTCGACAGGGTGGGAAGGGATGAGCAGTTCTTC. Amino acids: CASSHLDRVGRDEQFF.

The chain carries TRBV30 and TRBJ1-2, with TRBD1 matching over 10 bases. The length of the CDR3 is 15 residues. Germline V CDR1 and CDR2: GTSNPN, SVGIG (reference sequence). V lost 3 bases to trimming and J lost 3 bases; unmatched junction nucleotides: 7. The CDR3 spells CAWRPGQGSYYGYTF. In DNA form, the CDR3 reads TGTGCCTGGAGGCCGGGACAGGGGAGTTACTATGGCTACACCTTC. The complete variable domain, with remaining parts taken from reference TRBV30 and TRBJ1-2, reads SQTIHQWPATLVQPVGSPLSLECTVEGTSNPNLYWYRQAAGRGLQLLFYSVGIGQISSEVPQNLSASRPQDRQFILSSKKLLLSDSGFYLCAWRPGQGSYYGYTFGSGTRLTVV.

The chain joins TRBV4-3 to TRBJ2-1; TRBD2 matches at 10 bases. CDR3 length: 17 amino acids. Germline V gene data show CDR1 as LGHNA and CDR2 as YSLEER. With V trimmed by 0 bases and J by 4 bases, 6 bases remained unmatched. The CDR3 DNA follows: TGCGCCAGCAGCCAAGATTCGAGCGGGGGGGAATACAATGAGCAGTTCTTC. It translates to CASSQDSSGGEYNEQFF.

This clone was picked up a small number of times. The V gene is TRBV6-1, the J gene TRBJ1-1; tentatively, D is TRBD1 (6 bases). The V gene lost 0 bases and the J gene lost 1 base, with 9 bases spanning the gap. CDR3 length equals 15 residues. Germline V gene lookup returns CDR1 MNHNS and CDR2 SASEGT. This chain's CDR3 is CASSEAIQGNTEAFF. In DNA form, the CDR3 reads TGTGCCAGCAGTGAAGCAATACAGGGGAACACTGAAGCTTTCTTT.

The V and J genes are TRBV29-1 and TRBJ2-5; perhaps TRBD1 as D (6 bases). This CDR3 has 14 residues. Germline CDR1 and CDR2: SQVTM and ANQGSEA. The V end lost 4 bases, the J end lost 1 base, and 13 bases lay between the germline ends. CDR3 coding DNA: TGCAGCGTTGCCCCACAGGGTTTCCAAGAGACCCAGTACTTC. It yields the protein CSVAPQGFQETQYF.

This clone is labeled medium-sized (0.01 to 0.1%). This sequence joins TRBV18 and TRBJ1-2; TRBD1 matches 7 bases. V gave up 2 bases and J gave up 0 bases; unmatched junction bases: 3. The CDR3 consists of 15 residues. Germline V gene lookup returns CDR1 KGHSH and CDR2 LQKENI. The DNA for the CDR3 is TGTGCCAGCTCACCAGGGCAGGGGGCTAACTATGGCTACACCTTC. It specifies CASSPGQGANYGYTF.

The V gene is TRBV30, the J gene TRBJ2-3; no clear D. This CDR3 contains 11 residues. CDR1 and CDR2 (germline): GTSNPN, SVGIG (reference sequence). The germline V and J ends were trimmed by 2 bases and 5 bases, with 5 bases remaining between them. The CDR3 protein is CAWSRGDTQYF. The DNA for the CDR3 is TGTGCCTGGAGTAGAGGAGATACGCAGTATTTT.

In regard to this clone: Other DNA sequences from this sample encode an identical CDR3 as well. The CDR3 spells CASSRQGGNYGYTF. CDR3 nucleotide sequence: TGTGCCAGCAGCCGACAGGGGGGAAACTATGGCTACACCTTC. V gene TRBV7-9 combines with J gene TRBJ1-2, with 9 bases lining up with TRBD1. The germline CDR1 and CDR2 sequences are SEHNR and FQNEAQ (reference sequence). Trimming took 5 bases from V and 2 from J; bases not matched to a gene: 3. CDR3 size: 14 residues.

The chain is built from TRBV19 and TRBJ2-4, with 13 bases that match TRBD2. Germline lookup yields CDR1 LNHDA and CDR2 SQIVND (reference sequence). Trimming at V came to 1 base and at J to 9 bases, leaving 6 bases not matched to a gene. This CDR3 is built from 16 residues. DNA of the CDR3: TGTGCCAGTAGTATAGGAACTAGCGGGAGGGCCTCCATTCAGTACTTC. It specifies CASSIGTSGRASIQYF.